The sequence of this T cell receptor beta chain was determined in a study of technical replicates of blood from a handful of donors. The germline V gene has CDR1 SGHNT and CDR2 YYREEE (reference sequence). V gave up 4 bases and J gave up 0 bases, with 11 bases separating them. The CDR3 totals 15 residues. Sequencing used immunoSEQ multiplex PCR; TCRdb keeps in-frame clones, though not all of them. The repertoire holds 10,000 to 15,000 clones, with roughly 96% as singletons. This clonotype originated in a human donor in good health. The sequenced material came from PBMCs. The gene calls are TRBV5-4 and TRBJ1-3; a weak D match, TRBD1 (6 bases). CDR3 residues: CASSQDRYSGNTIYF. The DNA of the CDR3 is TGTGCCAGCAGCCAGGACAGATACTCTGGAAACACCATATATTTT.